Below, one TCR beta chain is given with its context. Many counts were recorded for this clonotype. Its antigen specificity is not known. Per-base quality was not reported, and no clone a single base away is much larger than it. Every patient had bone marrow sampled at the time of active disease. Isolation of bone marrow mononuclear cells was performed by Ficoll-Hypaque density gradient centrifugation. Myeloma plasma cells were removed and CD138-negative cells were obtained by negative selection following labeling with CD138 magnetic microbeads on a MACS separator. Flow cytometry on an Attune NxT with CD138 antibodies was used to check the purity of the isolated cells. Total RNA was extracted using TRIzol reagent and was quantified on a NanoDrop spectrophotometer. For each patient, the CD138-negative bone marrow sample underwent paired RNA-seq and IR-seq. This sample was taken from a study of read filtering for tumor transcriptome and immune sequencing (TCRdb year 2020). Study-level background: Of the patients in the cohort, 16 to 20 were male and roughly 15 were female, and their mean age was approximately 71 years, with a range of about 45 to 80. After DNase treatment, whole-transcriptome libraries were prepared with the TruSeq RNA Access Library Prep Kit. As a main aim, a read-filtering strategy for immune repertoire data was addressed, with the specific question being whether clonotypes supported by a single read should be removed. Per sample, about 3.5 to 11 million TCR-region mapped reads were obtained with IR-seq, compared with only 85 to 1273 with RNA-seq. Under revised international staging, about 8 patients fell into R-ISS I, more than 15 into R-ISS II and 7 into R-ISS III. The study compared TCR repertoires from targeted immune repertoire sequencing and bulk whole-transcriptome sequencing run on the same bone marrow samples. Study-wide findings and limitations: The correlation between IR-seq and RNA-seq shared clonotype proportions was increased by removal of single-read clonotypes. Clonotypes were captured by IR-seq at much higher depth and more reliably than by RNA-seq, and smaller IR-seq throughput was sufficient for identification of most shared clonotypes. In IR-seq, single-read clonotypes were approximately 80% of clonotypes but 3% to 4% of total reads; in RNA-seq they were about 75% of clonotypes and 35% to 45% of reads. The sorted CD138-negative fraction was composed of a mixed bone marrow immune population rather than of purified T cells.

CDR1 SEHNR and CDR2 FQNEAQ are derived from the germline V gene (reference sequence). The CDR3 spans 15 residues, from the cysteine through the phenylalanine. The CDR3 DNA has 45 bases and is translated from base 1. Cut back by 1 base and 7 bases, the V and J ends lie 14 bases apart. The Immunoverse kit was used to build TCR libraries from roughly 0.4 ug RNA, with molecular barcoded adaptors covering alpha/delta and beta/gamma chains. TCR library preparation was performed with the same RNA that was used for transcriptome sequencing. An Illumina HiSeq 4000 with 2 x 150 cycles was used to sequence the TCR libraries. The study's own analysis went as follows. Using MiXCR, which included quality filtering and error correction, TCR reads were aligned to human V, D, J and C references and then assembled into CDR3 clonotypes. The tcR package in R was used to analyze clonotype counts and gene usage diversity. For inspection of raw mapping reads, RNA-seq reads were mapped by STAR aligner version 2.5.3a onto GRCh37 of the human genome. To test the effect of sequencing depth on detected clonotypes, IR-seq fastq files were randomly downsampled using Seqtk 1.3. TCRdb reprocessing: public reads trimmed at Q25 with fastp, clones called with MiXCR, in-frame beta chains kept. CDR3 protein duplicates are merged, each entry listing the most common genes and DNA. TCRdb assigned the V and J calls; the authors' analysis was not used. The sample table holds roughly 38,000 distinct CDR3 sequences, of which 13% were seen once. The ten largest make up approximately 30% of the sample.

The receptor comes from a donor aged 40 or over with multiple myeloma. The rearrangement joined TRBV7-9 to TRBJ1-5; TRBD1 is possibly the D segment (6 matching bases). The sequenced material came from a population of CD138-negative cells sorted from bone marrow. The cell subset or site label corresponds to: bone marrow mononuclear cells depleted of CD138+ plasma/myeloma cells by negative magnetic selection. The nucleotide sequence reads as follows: TGTGCCAGCAGCTTAGAGTACCCACAGGGACAGCCCCAGCATTTT. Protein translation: CASSLEYPQGQPQHF.